This TCR beta chain stems from a study of blood T cell repertoires in COVID-19. Study details: Donors in the United States, Italy and Spain gave samples during acute or convalescent COVID-19. Nucleic acid was either cDNA or gDNA, and it came from T cells, B-cell-depleted T cells, or PBMCs.

How the authors handled the data: From reference gene primer amplification, estimates of nucleated cell counts were derived. Sequenced by immunoSEQ multiplex PCR; TCRdb stores in-frame clones only, minus some. The V and J calls and clone size come from that table; D and trimming were worked out from the DNA. The profile shows 200,000 to 300,000 clones, about four fifths of them singletons. The CDR3 is 17 amino acids. CDR1 and CDR2 (germline): MDHEN, SYDVKM. V was clipped by 7 bases and J by 2 bases, with 21 bases between them. What was sequenced was peripheral blood. J is TRBJ1-5 and V is TRBV28; maybe TRBD1 (6 bases). This clonotype was sampled from a woman at least 80 years old with acute or convalescent COVID-19. In DNA form, the CDR3 reads TGTGCCAGCAAAGGGGGTCGAGGGGGAAAGGGCAATCAGCCCCAGCATTTT. Its translation is CASKGGRGGKGNQPQHF.